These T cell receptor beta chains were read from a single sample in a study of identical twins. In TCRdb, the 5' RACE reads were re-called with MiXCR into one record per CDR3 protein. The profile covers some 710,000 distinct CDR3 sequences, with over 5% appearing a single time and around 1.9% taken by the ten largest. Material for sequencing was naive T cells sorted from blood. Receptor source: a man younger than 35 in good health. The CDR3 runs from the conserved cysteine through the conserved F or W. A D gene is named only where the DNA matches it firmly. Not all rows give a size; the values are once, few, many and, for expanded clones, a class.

CDR3aa: CASSLVGSNTGELFF; CDR3nt: TGTGCCAGCAGCTTAGTTGGCAGCAACACCGGGGAGCTGTTTTTT; len: 15; v_gene: TRBV7-2; d_gene: .; abundance: many; j_gene: TRBJ2-2
CDR3aa: CASSPDRSGREQFF; CDR3nt: TGTGCCAGCAGCCCCGATCGTTCGGGACGAGAGCAGTTCTTC; len: 14; v_gene: TRBV7-2; d_gene: .; abundance: few; j_gene: TRBJ2-1
CDR3aa: CAISETSGRPTYNEQFF; CDR3nt: TGTGCCATCAGTGAAACCAGCGGGAGACCAACCTACAATGAGCAGTTCTTC; len: 17; v_gene: TRBV10-3; d_gene: TRBD2; abundance: many; j_gene: TRBJ2-1
CDR3aa: CASSLQLRIASGSNEQFF; CDR3nt: TGCGCCAGCAGCTTGCAGCTCCGGATCGCTAGCGGGAGCAATGAGCAGTTCTTC; len: 18; v_gene: TRBV5-1; d_gene: TRBD2; abundance: many; j_gene: TRBJ2-1
CDR3aa: CASSQAGLAFF; CDR3nt: TGCGCCAGCAGCCAAGCGGGTTTGGCTTTCTTT; len: 11; v_gene: TRBV4-1; d_gene: .; abundance: many; j_gene: TRBJ1-1
CDR3aa: CASSRQGLSYNEQFF; CDR3nt: TGTGCCAGCAGCCGCCAGGGGCTCTCCTACAATGAGCAGTTCTTC; len: 15; v_gene: TRBV11-2; d_gene: .; abundance: .; j_gene: TRBJ2-1
CDR3aa: CSVEGGNSGISYEQYF; CDR3nt: TGCAGCGTTGAAGGAGGGAATAGCGGGATCTCCTACGAGCAGTACTTC; len: 16; v_gene: TRBV29-1; d_gene: TRBD2; abundance: many; j_gene: TRBJ2-7
CDR3aa: CAWSVNTLEAFF; CDR3nt: TGTGCCTGGAGTGTAAACACCCTTGAAGCTTTCTTT; len: 12; v_gene: TRBV30; d_gene: .; abundance: many; j_gene: TRBJ1-1
CDR3aa: CASSSGPDPKIRGRYEQYF; CDR3nt: TGTGCCAGCAGTTCCGGACCCGATCCAAAGATACGGGGGCGATACGAGCAGTACTTC; len: 19; v_gene: TRBV27; d_gene: .; abundance: few; j_gene: TRBJ2-7
CDR3aa: CASKRDTGELFF; CDR3nt: TGTGCCAGCAAGAGGGACACCGGGGAGCTGTTTTTT; len: 12; v_gene: TRBV2; d_gene: .; abundance: many; j_gene: TRBJ2-2
CDR3aa: CASSLVAGKGDTQYF; CDR3nt: TGTGCCAGCAGTTTAGTAGCGGGAAAGGGGGATACGCAGTATTTT; len: 15; v_gene: TRBV28; d_gene: TRBD2; abundance: many; j_gene: TRBJ2-3
CDR3aa: CASNRDRGHEQYF; CDR3nt: TGCGCCAGCAACCGGGACAGGGGGCACGAGCAGTACTTC; len: 13; v_gene: TRBV5-1; d_gene: TRBD1; abundance: .; j_gene: TRBJ2-7
CDR3aa: CSVVLGPGVDTQYF; CDR3nt: TGCAGCGTTGTATTGGGCCCTGGGGTAGATACGCAGTATTTT; len: 14; v_gene: TRBV29-1; d_gene: .; abundance: few; j_gene: TRBJ2-3
CDR3aa: CASSGRQGVADTQYF; CDR3nt: TGTGCCAGCAGCGGACGACAGGGGGTCGCAGATACGCAGTATTTT; len: 15; v_gene: TRBV7-9; d_gene: TRBD1; abundance: few; j_gene: TRBJ2-3
CDR3aa: CASSETGPNTQYF; CDR3nt: TGTGCCAGCAGCGAAACCGGGCCAAATACGCAGTATTTT; len: 13; v_gene: TRBV7-2; d_gene: .; abundance: many; j_gene: TRBJ2-3
CDR3aa: CASSLVAGHLTHEQYF; CDR3nt: TGTGCCAGCAGCTTAGTGGCCGGACACCTGACCCACGAGCAGTACTTC; len: 16; v_gene: TRBV7-8; d_gene: .; abundance: many; j_gene: TRBJ2-7
CDR3aa: CASSFQRGRDTQYF; CDR3nt: TGCGCCAGCAGCTTTCAGCGGGGAAGGGATACGCAGTATTTT; len: 14; v_gene: TRBV5-1; d_gene: TRBD2; abundance: many; j_gene: TRBJ2-3
CDR3aa: CSARRLAGVGETQYF; CDR3nt: TGCAGTGCTAGAAGACTAGCGGGTGTTGGAGAGACCCAGTACTTC; len: 15; v_gene: TRBV20-1; d_gene: TRBD2; abundance: many; j_gene: TRBJ2-5
CDR3aa: CASSPTSGLTNTGELFF; CDR3nt: TGCGCCAGCAGCCCAACTAGCGGGCTTACGAACACCGGGGAGCTGTTTTTT; len: 17; v_gene: TRBV5-1; d_gene: TRBD2; abundance: many; j_gene: TRBJ2-2
CDR3aa: CASSSGQVDTEAFF; CDR3nt: TGCGCCAGCAGCTCGGGACAGGTGGACACTGAAGCTTTCTTT; len: 14; v_gene: TRBV5-1; d_gene: TRBD1; abundance: few; j_gene: TRBJ1-1
CDR3aa: CATSREGTVSYEQYF; CDR3nt: TGTGCCACCAGCAGAGAGGGGACTGTCTCCTACGAGCAGTACTTC; len: 15; v_gene: TRBV15; d_gene: .; abundance: many; j_gene: TRBJ2-7
CDR3aa: CASSSGTGTPAGQFF; CDR3nt: TGTGCCAGCAGCTCCGGGACAGGGACGCCGGCTGGGCAGTTCTTC; len: 15; v_gene: TRBV11-2; d_gene: TRBD1; abundance: .; j_gene: TRBJ2-1
CDR3aa: CASSRRGEETQYF; CDR3nt: TGTGCCAGCAGCCGTCGGGGTGAGGAGACCCAGTACTTC; len: 13; v_gene: TRBV4-2; d_gene: .; abundance: many; j_gene: TRBJ2-5
CDR3aa: CASRPTGTIAYEQFF; CDR3nt: TGTGCCAGCAGACCCACCGGGACTATAGCCTATGAGCAGTTCTTC; len: 15; v_gene: TRBV6-2/TRBV6-3; d_gene: TRBD2; abundance: .; j_gene: TRBJ2-1
CDR3aa: CSAITSEPADTQYF; CDR3nt: TGCAGTGCAATTACTAGCGAGCCCGCAGATACGCAGTATTTT; len: 14; v_gene: TRBV20-1; d_gene: TRBD2; abundance: few; j_gene: TRBJ2-3
CDR3aa: CSAPFTFHEQYF; CDR3nt: TGCAGTGCTCCATTCACCTTCCACGAGCAGTACTTC; len: 12; v_gene: TRBV20-1; d_gene: .; abundance: many; j_gene: TRBJ2-7
CDR3aa: CASSDAGVVETQYF; CDR3nt: TGCGCCAGCAGTGACGCGGGAGTGGTCGAGACCCAGTACTTC; len: 14; v_gene: TRBV10-1; d_gene: TRBD2; abundance: many; j_gene: TRBJ2-5
CDR3aa: CASSFHIYEQYF; CDR3nt: TGTGCCAGCAGTTTTCACATTTACGAGCAGTACTTC; len: 12; v_gene: TRBV28; d_gene: .; abundance: .; j_gene: TRBJ2-7
CDR3aa: CASSFPGRPNEQFF; CDR3nt: TGCGCCAGCAGCTTCCCGGGACGCCCCAATGAGCAGTTCTTC; len: 14; v_gene: TRBV5-1; d_gene: .; abundance: many; j_gene: TRBJ2-1
CDR3aa: CASSWDRGDTEAFF; CDR3nt: TGTGCCAGCAGTTGGGACAGGGGAGACACTGAAGCTTTCTTT; len: 14; v_gene: TRBV27; d_gene: TRBD1; abundance: many; j_gene: TRBJ1-1
CDR3aa: CASSLLGDSPTDTQYF; CDR3nt: TGTGCCAGCAGTTTACTAGGCGACAGTCCCACAGATACGCAGTATTTT; len: 16; v_gene: TRBV27; d_gene: .; abundance: .; j_gene: TRBJ2-3
CDR3aa: CSAREPQGWQPQHF; CDR3nt: TGCAGTGCTAGAGAACCTCAGGGGTGGCAGCCCCAGCATTTT; len: 14; v_gene: TRBV20-1; d_gene: .; abundance: many; j_gene: TRBJ1-5
CDR3aa: CASSVDGRAGERNEQFF; CDR3nt: TGTGCCAGCAGCGTAGACGGGAGAGCGGGAGAAAGAAATGAGCAGTTCTTC; len: 17; v_gene: TRBV9; d_gene: TRBD2; abundance: few; j_gene: TRBJ2-1
CDR3aa: CASIKLAGFNYNEQFF; CDR3nt: TGTGCCAGCATCAAATTAGCGGGGTTTAACTACAATGAGCAGTTCTTC; len: 16; v_gene: TRBV12-3/TRBV12-4; d_gene: TRBD2; abundance: many; j_gene: TRBJ2-1
CDR3aa: CASSLGLGGNQPQHF; CDR3nt: TGTGCCAGCAGTTTGGGGCTGGGGGGCAATCAGCCCCAGCATTTT; len: 15; v_gene: TRBV12-3/TRBV12-4; d_gene: .; abundance: .; j_gene: TRBJ1-5
CDR3aa: CASSGQGLSGYTF; CDR3nt: TGTGCCAGCAGTGGACAGGGCCTCTCTGGCTACACCTTC; len: 13; v_gene: TRBV28; d_gene: TRBD1; abundance: many; j_gene: TRBJ1-2
CDR3aa: CATLPTGTNEKLFF; CDR3nt: TGTGCCACCCTACCGACAGGGACCAATGAAAAACTGTTTTTT; len: 14; v_gene: TRBV28; d_gene: TRBD1; abundance: many; j_gene: TRBJ1-4
CDR3aa: CASGPGTTETQYF; CDR3nt: TGTGCTAGTGGTCCGGGGACGACGGAGACCCAGTACTTC; len: 13; v_gene: TRBV12-5; d_gene: .; abundance: few; j_gene: TRBJ2-5
CDR3aa: CASSLATGNSVNYGYTF; CDR3nt: TGCGCCAGCTCCTTGGCCACCGGGAACAGCGTTAACTATGGCTACACCTTC; len: 17; v_gene: TRBV5-1; d_gene: .; abundance: .; j_gene: TRBJ1-2
CDR3aa: CASSLTRDYISYNEQFF; CDR3nt: TGCGCCAGCAGCTTGACACGGGACTACATTTCCTACAATGAGCAGTTCTTC; len: 17; v_gene: TRBV5-1; d_gene: TRBD2; abundance: many; j_gene: TRBJ2-1
CDR3aa: CASSLWRGGTEQFF; CDR3nt: TGTGCCAGCAGTTTATGGAGGGGGGGTACTGAGCAGTTCTTC; len: 14; v_gene: TRBV28; d_gene: .; abundance: .; j_gene: TRBJ2-1
CDR3aa: CASSFGTSGSSYEQYF; CDR3nt: TGTGCCAGCAGCTTCGGGACTAGCGGGAGCTCCTACGAGCAGTACTTC; len: 16; v_gene: TRBV7-2; d_gene: TRBD2; abundance: few; j_gene: TRBJ2-7
CDR3aa: CSARVGQGSGANVLTF; CDR3nt: TGCAGTGCTAGAGTTGGGCAGGGCTCTGGGGCCAACGTCCTGACTTTC; len: 16; v_gene: TRBV20-1; d_gene: .; abundance: many; j_gene: TRBJ2-6
CDR3aa: CASSLGTTRNSPLHF; CDR3nt: TGTGCCAGCAGCCTCGGGACAACCCGTAATTCACCCCTCCACTTT; len: 15; v_gene: TRBV5-5; d_gene: .; abundance: many; j_gene: TRBJ1-6
CDR3aa: CASSLVVGGSGANVLTF; CDR3nt: TGTGCCAGCAGCTTAGTTGTCGGGGGTTCGGGGGCCAACGTCCTGACTTTC; len: 17; v_gene: TRBV7-2; d_gene: .; abundance: .; j_gene: TRBJ2-6
CDR3aa: CASSLAPGLNYGYTF; CDR3nt: TGTGCCAGCAGTTTAGCCCCAGGGCTTAACTATGGCTACACCTTC; len: 15; v_gene: TRBV12-3/TRBV12-4; d_gene: .; abundance: many; j_gene: TRBJ1-2
CDR3aa: CASSDTTSNWVGELFF; CDR3nt: TGTGCCAGCAGCGACACCACTAGCAATTGGGTCGGGGAGCTGTTTTTT; len: 16; v_gene: TRBV7-2; d_gene: .; abundance: few; j_gene: TRBJ2-2
CDR3aa: CASSSVRDDYGYTF; CDR3nt: TGTGCCAGCAGTTCGGTCAGGGATGACTATGGCTACACCTTC; len: 14; v_gene: TRBV12-3/TRBV12-4; d_gene: .; abundance: .; j_gene: TRBJ1-2
CDR3aa: CASSFGGGPGETQYF; CDR3nt: TGCGCCAGCAGCTTCGGGGGAGGGCCAGGAGAGACCCAGTACTTC; len: 15; v_gene: TRBV5-1; d_gene: TRBD2; abundance: .; j_gene: TRBJ2-5
CDR3aa: CASSYSALTGGEEAFF; CDR3nt: TGTGCCAGCAGTTACTCCGCCTTAACAGGGGGGGAAGAAGCTTTCTTT; len: 16; v_gene: TRBV6-2/TRBV6-3; d_gene: TRBD1; abundance: few; j_gene: TRBJ1-1
CDR3aa: CASSLVPGLADGELFF; CDR3nt: TGTGCCAGCAGCTTGGTTCCGGGACTAGCGGACGGGGAGCTGTTTTTT; len: 16; v_gene: TRBV5-4; d_gene: TRBD2; abundance: .; j_gene: TRBJ2-2
CDR3aa: CASSVDWRAYNEQFF; CDR3nt: TGTGCCAGCAGCGTAGACTGGCGGGCCTACAATGAGCAGTTCTTC; len: 15; v_gene: TRBV9; d_gene: .; abundance: many; j_gene: TRBJ2-1
CDR3aa: CASSFVSPNTGELFF; CDR3nt: TGTGCCAGCAGTTTTGTGAGTCCGAACACCGGGGAGCTGTTTTTT; len: 15; v_gene: TRBV28; d_gene: .; abundance: .; j_gene: TRBJ2-2
CDR3aa: CASTSTTSEQETQYF; CDR3nt: TGTGCCAGCACCTCAACCACTAGCGAGCAAGAGACCCAGTACTTC; len: 15; v_gene: TRBV2; d_gene: TRBD2; abundance: .; j_gene: TRBJ2-5
CDR3aa: CASSLGSGNTEAFF; CDR3nt: TGTGCCAGCAGTTTAGGGTCAGGTAACACTGAAGCTTTCTTT; len: 14; v_gene: TRBV12-3/TRBV12-4; d_gene: .; abundance: many; j_gene: TRBJ1-1
CDR3aa: CSHPAGGRSNEQFF; CDR3nt: TGCAGCCACCCAGCGGGCGGGAGGTCTAATGAGCAGTTCTTC; len: 14; v_gene: TRBV29-1; d_gene: TRBD2; abundance: many; j_gene: TRBJ2-1
CDR3aa: CASSTSGSVTGELFF; CDR3nt: TGTGCCAGCAGCACTAGCGGGAGTGTGACCGGGGAGCTGTTTTTT; len: 15; v_gene: TRBV7-9; d_gene: TRBD2; abundance: few; j_gene: TRBJ2-2
CDR3aa: CASSYSKGKLFF; CDR3nt: TGTGCCAGCAGTTACTCGAAGGGAAAACTGTTTTTT; len: 12; v_gene: TRBV6-5; d_gene: .; abundance: many; j_gene: TRBJ1-4
CDR3aa: CASSLARLQGQRFKQENTEAFF; CDR3nt: TGCGCCAGCAGCTTGGCGCGTCTACAGGGACAGCGCTTCAAACAAGAGAACACTGAAGCTTTCTTT; len: 22; v_gene: TRBV5-1; d_gene: TRBD1; abundance: few; j_gene: TRBJ1-1
CDR3aa: CASSQGTGGEEQYF; CDR3nt: TGCGCCAGCAGCCAAGGGACAGGGGGAGAAGAGCAGTACTTC; len: 14; v_gene: TRBV4-3; d_gene: TRBD1; abundance: many; j_gene: TRBJ2-7